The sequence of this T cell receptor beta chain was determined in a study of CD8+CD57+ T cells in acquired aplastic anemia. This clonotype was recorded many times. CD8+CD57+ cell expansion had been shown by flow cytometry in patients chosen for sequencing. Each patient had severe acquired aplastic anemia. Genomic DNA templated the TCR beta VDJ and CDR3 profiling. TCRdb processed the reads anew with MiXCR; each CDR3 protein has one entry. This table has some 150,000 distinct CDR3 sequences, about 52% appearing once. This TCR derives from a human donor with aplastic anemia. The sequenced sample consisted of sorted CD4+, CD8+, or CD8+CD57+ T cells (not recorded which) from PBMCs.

The CDR3 DNA sequence: TGTGCCAGCACGACCGGGACAGGGATATTAAACTATGGCTACACCTTC. This sequence encodes CASTTGTGILNYGYTF. The rearrangement links TRBV5-6 to TRBJ1-2; 9 nucleotides agree with TRBD1. J gave up 2 bases and V 6 bases, and 11 bases lay outside the gene matches. Germline V gene lookup returns CDR1 SGHDT and CDR2 YYEEEE. The CDR3 contains 16 residues.